Each of the 16 T cell receptor beta chains below was sequenced from the same sample in a study of CD8 T cell repertoires and HIV-1 epitope variants. Sequencing used immunoSEQ multiplex PCR; TCRdb keeps in-frame clones, though not all of them. The sample consists of about 7,300 clones, 60% to 65% of them appearing once. These receptors are not linked to any known antigen. The sample comprised cultured CD8+ T cells derived from PBMCs. These receptors originate from a male donor with HIV.

This clone was seen a single time. The chain is built from TRBV28 and TRBJ1-3; TRBD1 matches at 7 bases. CDR1 MDHEN and CDR2 SYDVKM come from the germline V gene. The junction had 9 bases not matched to a gene; V was cut back by 1 base and J by 0 bases. This CDR3 comprises 18 residues. In DNA form, the CDR3 reads TGTGCCAGCAGTTTATTACTCGCCGGGACAGACTCTGGAAACACCATATATTTT. It is translated as CASSLLLAGTDSGNTIYF. Full variable domain (outside the CDR3, taken from reference TRBV28 and TRBJ1-3): DVKVTQSSRYLVKRTGEKVFLECVQDMDHENMFWYRQDPGLGLRLIYFSYDVKMKEKGDIPEGYSVSREKKERFSLILESASTNQTSMYLCASSLLLAGTDSGNTIYFGEGSWLTVV.

This clone was detected a few times. V gene TRBV5-4 combines with J gene TRBJ2-3; D is possibly TRBD2 (7 bases). The CDR3 is 15 amino acids. Trimming shortened V by 1 base and J by 4 bases, and 13 bases separated the two germline ends. Germline-derived CDR1 and CDR2 are SGHNT and YYREEE (reference sequence). The CDR3 is CASSLSAGAPDTQYF. Here the CDR3 DNA reads TGTGCCAGCAGCTTGTCGGCGGGGGCACCAGATACGCAGTATTTT.

The V call is TRBV7-6, the J call TRBJ2-1; 10 bases agree with TRBD2. CDR3 length: 15 residues. Germline V gene lookup returns CDR1 SGHVS and CDR2 FNYEAQ. V shed 8 bases and J 6 bases; nucleotides not matched to a gene: 10. The CDR3 nucleotides read TGTGCCAGCTCAGTCGGTAGCGGGAGGATCAATGAGCAGTTCTTC. Encoded protein: CASSVGSGRINEQFF. The full variable domain, with the rest looked up from reference TRBV7-6 and TRBJ2-1, is GAGVSQSPRYKVTKRGQDVALRCDPISGHVSLYWYRQALGQGPEFLTYFNYEAQQDKSGLPNDRFSAERPEGSISTLTIQRTEQRDSAMYRCASSVGSGRINEQFFGPGTRLTVL.

This sequence joins TRBV28 and TRBJ2-3; TRBD2 is a possible D gene (5 bases). The CDR3 runs to 16 residues. Germline V gene data show CDR1 as MDHEN and CDR2 as SYDVKM. The ends were cut back, 7 bases at V and 0 bases at J, with 17 bases in the middle. CDR3 in DNA: TGTGCCAGCACCCTGGGAGCGGAGCCTAGCACAGATACGCAGTATTTT. This codes for CASTLGAEPSTDTQYF.

This chain connects TRBV2 to TRBJ1-5, with 9 bases that match TRBD1. V dropped 3 bases and J dropped 6; count of bases not matched to a gene: 3. This CDR3 spans 14 amino acids. Germline assignment: CDR1 SNHLY and CDR2 FYNNEI. DNA of the CDR3: TGTGCCAGCAGTGAGGGACAGGGAGGTCAGCCCCAGCATTTT. Translation: CASSEGQGGQPQHF.

The J gene is TRBJ2-5, the V gene TRBV11-2; 11 bases map to TRBD1. Looked up from germline, CDR1 is SGHAT and CDR2 is FQNNGV. The junction had 7 bases not matched to a gene; V was cut back by 2 bases and J by 5 bases. The CDR3 runs 16 residues. The CDR3 coding sequence is TGTGCCAGCAGCTTAACGGGACAGGGGGTTCTGGAGACCCAGTACTTC. Amino acids: CASSLTGQGVLETQYF. Full variable domain (missing parts from reference TRBV11-2 and TRBJ2-5): EAGVAQSPRYKIIEKRQSVAFWCNPISGHATLYWYQQILGQGPKLLIQFQNNGVVDDSQLPKDRFSAERLKGVDSTLKIQPAKLEDSAVYLCASSLTGQGVLETQYFGPGTRLLVL.

This chain uses TRBV7-8 with TRBJ2-4, with D perhaps matching TRBD2 (6 bases). The CDR3 has 12 residues. Germline V gene data show CDR1 as SGHVS and CDR2 as FQNEAQ. V dropped 11 bases and J dropped 5 bases, with 13 bases sitting between them. The CDR3 DNA is TGTGCCTTGGGGGAGGACCAAAACATTCAGTACTTC. This translates into CALGEDQNIQYF.

The V call is TRBV4-1, the J call TRBJ2-1; TRBD2 aligns across 9 bases. Germline loops: CDR1 MGHRA, CDR2 YSYEKL. The CDR3 is 17 amino acids. Unmatched junction bases numbered 7, after V lost 0 bases and J lost 4 bases. CDR3 coding DNA: TGCGCCAGCAGCCAAGACCGCCCTAGCGGGGTTTACAATGAGCAGTTCTTC. Its translation: CASSQDRPSGVYNEQFF.

This clone was observed once. This sequence joins TRBV28 and TRBJ2-7; tentatively, D is TRBD1 (5 bases). This CDR3 contains 12 residues. The V gene lost 4 bases and the J gene lost 3 bases, with 7 bases spanning the gap. CDR1 is MDHEN, CDR2 SYDVKM, per germline. Here the CDR3 reads CASSYDSYEQYF. DNA of the CDR3: TGTGCCAGCAGTTATGACAGCTACGAGCAGTACTTC.

This chain joins TRBV27 and TRBJ2-7, with 8 bases fitting TRBD1. The J segment lost 3 bases and the V segment lost 5 bases, leaving 6 bases of the junction unmatched. This CDR3 has 14 residues. CDR1 and CDR2 (germline): MNHEY, SMNVEV (reference sequence). The CDR3 sequence: CASSTGTGVYEQYF. In DNA, the CDR3 is TGTGCCAGCAGTACCGGGACAGGTGTCTACGAGCAGTACTTC.

This chain connects TRBV25-1 to TRBJ2-7; TRBD1 matches 7 bases. This CDR3 is built from 17 residues. The V gene end was trimmed by 5 bases and the J gene end by 2 bases; junction bases not matched to a gene: 15. The V gene's germline CDR1 is MGHDK and CDR2 SYGVNS. Written as DNA, the CDR3 is TGTGCCAGCAGTCCGACCGTAGGATTGGGACAGCCCTACGAGCAGTACTTC. Translated, it gives CASSPTVGLGQPYEQYF.

This sequence joins TRBV5-5 and TRBJ1-2; D perhaps matches TRBD1 (6 bases). This CDR3 has 12 amino acids. In germline, CDR1 is SGHKS, CDR2 YYEKEE (reference sequence). Trimming stripped 4 bases from V and 8 bases from J, with 12 bases between. The CDR3 spells CASSIGGEGYTF. In DNA form, the CDR3 reads TGTGCCAGCAGCATAGGGGGAGAGGGCTACACCTTC.

This chain connects TRBV7-8 to TRBJ2-7; D remains unclear. The CDR3 runs to 12 residues. Germline V gene sequence: CDR1 SGHVS, CDR2 FQNEAQ. The V end was cut by 5 bases, the J end by 6 bases, with 11 bases between. In DNA form, the CDR3 reads TGTGCCAGCAGCCCTCCTGCCCCCGAGCAGTACTTC. Translating gives CASSPPAPEQYF.

V is TRBV4-1 and J is TRBJ2-1; possibly TRBD2 for D (6 bases). This CDR3 region has 15 residues. Trimming shortened V by 3 bases and J by 6 bases, and 15 bases separated the two germline ends. Germline loops: CDR1 MGHRA, CDR2 YSYEKL. CDR3 sequence (DNA): TGCGCCAGCAGCCAGGCCGACCGGGACTTCAATGAGCAGTTCTTC. It yields the protein CASSQADRDFNEQFF.

The rearrangement links TRBV7-9 to TRBJ2-7; the match to TRBD1 covers 9 bases. The junction had 7 bases not matched to a gene; V was cut back by 4 bases and J by 0 bases. Germline CDR1 reads SEHNR; CDR2 reads FQNEAQ (reference sequence). This CDR3 spans 16 amino acids. In nucleotides, the CDR3 is TGTGCCAGCAGCTCGCTAGCGACAGGGGGCTCCTACGAGCAGTACTTC. Translating gives CASSSLATGGSYEQYF. The full variable domain, completed using reference TRBV7-9 and TRBJ2-7, is DTGVSQNPRHKITKRGQNVTFRCDPISEHNRLYWYRQTLGQGPEFLTYFQNEAQLEKSRLLSDRFSAERPKGSFSTLEIQRTEQGDSAMYLCASSSLATGGSYEQYFGPGTRLTVT.

This sequence joins TRBV19 and TRBJ1-1; D perhaps matches TRBD1 (6 bases). V lost 0 bases, J lost 1 base, and 9 bases lay in between. The CDR3 spans 15 residues. The germline V gene has CDR1 LNHDA and CDR2 SQIVND (reference sequence). The CDR3, as DNA: TGTGCCAGTAGTATAGATCAGGGGACGAACACTGAAGCTTTCTTT. It codes for CASSIDQGTNTEAFF.